A selection of T cell receptor beta chains follows, all from one sample in a study of cytomegalovirus exposure and HLA in healthy donors. Clones were sequenced by immunoSEQ multiplex PCR, and TCRdb holds only the in-frame ones, with some missing. The sample records about 140,000 clones, 75% to 90% being singletons. Sequences were obtained from PBMCs. Receptor source: a man aged 35-49 years in good health and CMV-seronegative. The conserved cysteine and the conserved F or W are not part of the CDR3 here. Some rows have no size entry. The others give once, few or many, or a class for an expanded clone.

clone_size | j_call | v_call | cdr3_aa
NA | TRBJ1-6 | TRBV5-1 | ASSLGGAYNSPLH
NA | NA | TRBV5-6 | ASSNRDRVYEQY
NA | TRBJ2-7 | TRBV5-1 | ASSLGQGSKEQY
NA | TRBJ2-5 | TRBV5-1 | ASSSSGGSVRETQY
NA | TRBJ1-2 | TRBV19 | ASSRGQYGYT
NA | TRBJ2-5 | TRBV29-1 | SVARDSQETQY
NA | TRBJ1-2 | TRBV27 | ASSFLGQGAYGYT
NA | TRBJ1-5 | TRBV7-2 | ASSWGLGGQPQH
NA | TRBJ2-7 | TRBV19 | ASSRGPGLNSYEQY
NA | TRBJ2-5 | TRBV6-6 | ASSLPTGQREQY
few | TRBJ1-2 | TRBV19 | ASIYHDKTDYGYT
few | TRBJ1-4 | TRBV18 | ASSPQGSGEKLF
NA | TRBJ2-5 | TRBV10-1 | ASSESAGRASAQY
NA | TRBJ1-3 | TRBV6-5 | ASSPTIGGGNTIY
NA | TRBJ1-1 | TRBV6-5 | ASTKGAVISTEAF
NA | TRBJ2-2 | TRBV5-1 | ASSLARANTGELF
NA | TRBJ2-5 | TRBV25-1 | ASSVGRNQETQY
NA | TRBJ1-4 | TRBV5-4 | ASSPGQSRSTNEKLF
NA | TRBJ2-4 | TRBV5-6 | ASSLGAGKNIQY
NA | TRBJ2-3 | TRBV11-2 | ASSFGGPDTQY
few | TRBJ1-2 | TRBV7-8 | ASSLVQDYGYT
few | TRBJ2-7 | TRBV5-1 | ASSFGTGASEQY
NA | TRBJ2-7 | TRBV2 | ASRRTEYEQY
NA | TRBJ1-2 | TRBV30 | AWSVATDRLNYGYT
NA | TRBJ2-7 | TRBV5-1 | ASKQGQGTSDEQY
NA | TRBJ2-5 | TRBV23-1 | ARPRGGVTQY
NA | TRBJ2-7 | TRBV6-1 | ASSFETGFSYEQY
NA | TRBJ1-1 | TRBV5-1 | ASSLNRVSTEAF
NA | TRBJ2-1 | TRBV25-1 | ASSEQGRRYNEQF
NA | TRBJ2-7 | TRBV7-2 | ASSPTGREQY
few | TRBJ2-3 | TRBV29-1 | SVGGGRGRDTQY
NA | TRBJ2-3 | TRBV5-4 | ASSLPGGSTDTQY
NA | TRBJ2-1 | TRBV5-6 | ASSWDRDHEQF
NA | TRBJ2-3 | TRBV30 | ASEDRGQWDTQY